These T cell receptor beta chains were read from a single sample in a study. One entry per CDR3 protein results from TCRdb running MiXCR on the 5' RACE reads. The profile covers more than 55,000 distinct CDR3 sequences, with about a fifth appearing a single time and 2.5% to 4% taken by the ten largest. Sample: tumor-infiltrating Tregs sorted from the breast tumor. The receptors come from a female donor with breast cancer. Both conserved end residues are part of each CDR3. Each record gives: J gene, V gene, clone size, D gene, CDR3 DNA, CDR3 protein. A D gene is named only where the DNA matches it firmly. Clone size is given for some rows only: seen once, a few or many times, or a class if the clone is expanded.

j_call: TRBJ2-1
v_call: TRBV7-9
clone_size: NA
d_call: TRBD2
cdr3_nt: TGTGCCAACAGCTCAACTAGCGGGAAATACAATGAGCAGTTCTTC
cdr3_aa: CANSSTSGKYNEQFF

j_call: TRBJ2-5
v_call: TRBV12-3/TRBV12-4
clone_size: few
d_call: TRBD2
cdr3_nt: TGTGCCAGCAGTCTGGGGACTAGCGGGAGTTCGGAGACCCAGTACTTC
cdr3_aa: CASSLGTSGSSETQYF

j_call: TRBJ2-1
v_call: TRBV5-5
clone_size: few
d_call: TRBD2
cdr3_nt: TGTGCCAGCAGCCTAGCGGGAGGGAACTACAATGAGCAGTTCTTC
cdr3_aa: CASSLAGGNYNEQFF

j_call: TRBJ2-7
v_call: TRBV20-1
clone_size: NA
d_call: NA
cdr3_nt: TGCAGTGCTAACCGGGGAAACAACTACGAGCAGTACTTC
cdr3_aa: CSANRGNNYEQYF

j_call: TRBJ1-1
v_call: TRBV6-1
clone_size: many
d_call: NA
cdr3_nt: TGTGCCGGAAGGGGGGCAGGGAACACTGAAGCTTTCTTT
cdr3_aa: CAGRGAGNTEAFF

j_call: TRBJ1-6
v_call: TRBV7-9
clone_size: NA
d_call: TRBD1
cdr3_nt: TGTGCCAGCAGCCCGGACAGGCCTAATTCACCCCTCCACTTT
cdr3_aa: CASSPDRPNSPLHF

j_call: TRBJ1-5
v_call: TRBV5-5
clone_size: few
d_call: NA
cdr3_nt: TGTGCCAGCAGCTTCGGCAGTTCAAATCAGCCCCAGCATTTT
cdr3_aa: CASSFGSSNQPQHF

j_call: TRBJ2-7
v_call: TRBV5-1
clone_size: few
d_call: TRBD2
cdr3_nt: TGCGCCAGCAGCTTGTCTAGCGGGCCTTCCTACGAGCAGTACTTC
cdr3_aa: CASSLSSGPSYEQYF

j_call: TRBJ2-3
v_call: TRBV20-1
clone_size: many
d_call: TRBD2
cdr3_nt: TGCAGTGCTATAGTATCGGGAGGTAACACAGATACGCAGTATTTT
cdr3_aa: CSAIVSGGNTDTQYF

j_call: TRBJ2-5
v_call: TRBV7-2
clone_size: many
d_call: TRBD2
cdr3_nt: TGTGCCAGCAGCTTCCCTAGCGGGGGGGGGGAGACCCAGTACTTC
cdr3_aa: CASSFPSGGGETQYF

j_call: TRBJ1-6
v_call: TRBV5-1
clone_size: NA
d_call: NA
cdr3_nt: TGCGCCAGCAGCTGGGTGAGCTCCCATAATTCACCCCTCCACTTT
cdr3_aa: CASSWVSSHNSPLHF

j_call: TRBJ2-2
v_call: TRBV9
clone_size: few
d_call: TRBD2
cdr3_nt: TGTGCCAGCAGCGATCCACGGACTAGTAACACCGGGGAGCTGTTTTTT
cdr3_aa: CASSDPRTSNTGELFF

j_call: TRBJ2-1
v_call: TRBV7-3
clone_size: NA
d_call: NA
cdr3_nt: TGTGCCAGCAGCCAAACTAGCCGGAGCTCCTACAATGAGCAGTTCTTC
cdr3_aa: CASSQTSRSSYNEQFF

j_call: TRBJ1-5
v_call: TRBV6-1
clone_size: NA
d_call: TRBD1
cdr3_nt: TGTGCCAGCTTTGGACAGGGAATGCAGCCCCAGCATTTT
cdr3_aa: CASFGQGMQPQHF

j_call: TRBJ2-1
v_call: TRBV5-1
clone_size: NA
d_call: NA
cdr3_nt: TGCGCCAGCAGCCCAGCTATGAACAATGAGCAGTGCTTC
cdr3_aa: CASSPAMNNEQCF

j_call: TRBJ2-3
v_call: TRBV2
clone_size: once
d_call: NA
cdr3_nt: TGTGCCAGCAGTGATGGGGGTCCTAGCACAGATACGCAGTATTTT
cdr3_aa: CASSDGGPSTDTQYF

j_call: TRBJ1-5
v_call: TRBV13
clone_size: NA
d_call: NA
cdr3_nt: TGTGCCAGCAGCTTTTTAGGTCAGCCCCAGCATTTT
cdr3_aa: CASSFLGQPQHF

j_call: TRBJ1-2
v_call: TRBV20-1
clone_size: many
d_call: TRBD1
cdr3_nt: TGCAGTGCTCGACCAGGGGGTTATGACTATGGCTACACCTTC
cdr3_aa: CSARPGGYDYGYTF

j_call: TRBJ1-1
v_call: TRBV12-3/TRBV12-4
clone_size: few
d_call: TRBD1
cdr3_nt: TGTGCCAGCAGCCCCAACAGGGGGGGGAACACTGAAGCTTTCTTT
cdr3_aa: CASSPNRGGNTEAFF

j_call: TRBJ2-4
v_call: TRBV28
clone_size: few
d_call: NA
cdr3_nt: TGTGCCAGCAGTTTGGGCCAGGTCGTGGACATTCAGTACTTC
cdr3_aa: CASSLGQVVDIQYF

j_call: TRBJ2-2
v_call: TRBV14
clone_size: NA
d_call: NA
cdr3_nt: TGTGCCAGCAGCCGAAGGGGCGGCACCGGGGAGCTGTTTTTT
cdr3_aa: CASSRRGGTGELFF

j_call: TRBJ2-3
v_call: TRBV5-1
clone_size: NA
d_call: TRBD2
cdr3_nt: TGCGCCAGCATGGGGCTCGGGGGGACAGATACGCAGTATTTT
cdr3_aa: CASMGLGGTDTQYF

j_call: TRBJ2-3
v_call: TRBV4-1
clone_size: few
d_call: NA
cdr3_nt: TGCGCCAGCAGCCCTTCTCCAGGGGATACGCAGTATTTT
cdr3_aa: CASSPSPGDTQYF

j_call: TRBJ2-1
v_call: TRBV6-1
clone_size: many
d_call: NA
cdr3_nt: TGTGCCAGCAGTGAAGCGTTCTACAATGAGCAGTTCTTC
cdr3_aa: CASSEAFYNEQFF